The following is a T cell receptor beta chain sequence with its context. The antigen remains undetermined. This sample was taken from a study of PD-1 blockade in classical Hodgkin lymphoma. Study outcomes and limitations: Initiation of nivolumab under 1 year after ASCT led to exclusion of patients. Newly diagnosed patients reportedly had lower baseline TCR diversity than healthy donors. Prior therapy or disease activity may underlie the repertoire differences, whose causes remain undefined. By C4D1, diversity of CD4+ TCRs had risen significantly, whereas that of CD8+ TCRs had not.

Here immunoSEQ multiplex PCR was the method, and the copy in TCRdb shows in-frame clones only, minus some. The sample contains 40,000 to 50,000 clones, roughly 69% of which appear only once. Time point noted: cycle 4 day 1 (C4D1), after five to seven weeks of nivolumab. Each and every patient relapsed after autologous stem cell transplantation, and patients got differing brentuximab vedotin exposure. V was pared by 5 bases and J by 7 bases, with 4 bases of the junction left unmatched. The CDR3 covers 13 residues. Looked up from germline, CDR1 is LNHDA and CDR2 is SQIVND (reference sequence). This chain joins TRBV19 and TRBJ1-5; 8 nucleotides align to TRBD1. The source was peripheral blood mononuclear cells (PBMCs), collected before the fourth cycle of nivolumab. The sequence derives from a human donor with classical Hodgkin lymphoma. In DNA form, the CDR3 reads TGTGCCAGTAGTGGACAGGGAATCCAGCCCCAGCATTTT. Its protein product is CASSGQGIQPQHF.